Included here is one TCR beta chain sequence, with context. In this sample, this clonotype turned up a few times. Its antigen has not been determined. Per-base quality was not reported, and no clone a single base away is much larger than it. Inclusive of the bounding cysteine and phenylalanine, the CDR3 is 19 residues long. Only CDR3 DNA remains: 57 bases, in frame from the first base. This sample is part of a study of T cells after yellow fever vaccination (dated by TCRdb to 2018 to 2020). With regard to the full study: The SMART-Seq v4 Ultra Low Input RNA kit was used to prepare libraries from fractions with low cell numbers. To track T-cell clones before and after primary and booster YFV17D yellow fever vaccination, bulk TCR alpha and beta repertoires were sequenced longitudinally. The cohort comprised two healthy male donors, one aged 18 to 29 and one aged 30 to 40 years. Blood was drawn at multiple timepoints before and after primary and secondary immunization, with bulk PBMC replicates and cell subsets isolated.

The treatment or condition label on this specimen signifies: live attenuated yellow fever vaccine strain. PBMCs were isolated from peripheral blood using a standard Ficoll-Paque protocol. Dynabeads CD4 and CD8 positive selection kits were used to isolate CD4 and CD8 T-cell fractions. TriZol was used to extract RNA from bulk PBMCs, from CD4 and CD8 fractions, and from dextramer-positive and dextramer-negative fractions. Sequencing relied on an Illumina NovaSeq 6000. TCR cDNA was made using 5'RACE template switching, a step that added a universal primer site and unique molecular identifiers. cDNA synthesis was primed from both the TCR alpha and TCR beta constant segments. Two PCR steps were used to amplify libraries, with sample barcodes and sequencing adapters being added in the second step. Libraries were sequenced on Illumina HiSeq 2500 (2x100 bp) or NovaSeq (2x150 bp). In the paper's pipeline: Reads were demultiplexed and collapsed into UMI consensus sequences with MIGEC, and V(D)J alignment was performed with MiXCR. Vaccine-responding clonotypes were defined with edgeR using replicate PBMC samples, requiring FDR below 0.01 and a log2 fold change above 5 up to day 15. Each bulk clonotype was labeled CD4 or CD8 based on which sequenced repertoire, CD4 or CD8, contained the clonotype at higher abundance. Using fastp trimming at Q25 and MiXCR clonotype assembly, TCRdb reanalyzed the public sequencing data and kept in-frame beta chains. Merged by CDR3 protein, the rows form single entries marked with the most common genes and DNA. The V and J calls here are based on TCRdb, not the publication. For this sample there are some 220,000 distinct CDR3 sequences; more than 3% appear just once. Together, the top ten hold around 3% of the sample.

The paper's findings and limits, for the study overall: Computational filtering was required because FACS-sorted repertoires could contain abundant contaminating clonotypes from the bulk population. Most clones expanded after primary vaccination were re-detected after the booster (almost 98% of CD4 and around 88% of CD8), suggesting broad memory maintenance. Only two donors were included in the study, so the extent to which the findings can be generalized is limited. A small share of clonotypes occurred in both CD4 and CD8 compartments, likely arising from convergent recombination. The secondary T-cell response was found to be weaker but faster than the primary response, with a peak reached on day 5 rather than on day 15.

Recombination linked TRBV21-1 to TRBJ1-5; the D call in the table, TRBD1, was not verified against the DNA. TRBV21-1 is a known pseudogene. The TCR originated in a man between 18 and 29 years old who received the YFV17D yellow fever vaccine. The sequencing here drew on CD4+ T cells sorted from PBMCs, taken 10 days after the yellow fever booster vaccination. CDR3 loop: CASSTLCGLKRYSNQPQHF. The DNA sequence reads TGTGCCAGCAGCACCCTCTGTGGGCTTAAGCGATATAGCAATCAGCCCCAGCATTTT.